Listed here are 13 T cell receptor beta chains from one sample, sequenced in a study of T cell responses to AZD1222 COVID-19 vaccine. Some clones are missing from TCRdb's copy, which holds only in-frame ones; the method was immunoSEQ multiplex PCR. Of fewer than 250,000 clones in the sample, roughly 92% were seen once. Sequenced here: peripheral blood, sampled on day 0 of AZD1222 vaccination. The receptors come from an adult in good health.

V and J are TRBV11-2 and TRBJ2-7; D gene ambiguous. The germline V and J ends were trimmed by 6 bases and 6 bases, with 9 bases remaining between them. This CDR3 is built from 11 residues. CDR1 and CDR2 from the germline V gene are SGHAT and FQNNGV. In DNA form, the CDR3 reads TGTGCCAGCAGTCACGGTGGCGAGCAGTACTTC. This gives the protein CASSHGGEQYF. The full variable domain, rest sourced from reference TRBV11-2 and TRBJ2-7, is EAGVAQSPRYKIIEKRQSVAFWCNPISGHATLYWYQQILGQGPKLLIQFQNNGVVDDSQLPKDRFSAERLKGVDSTLKIQPAKLEDSAVYLCASSHGGEQYFGPGTRLTVT.

The chain joins TRBV7-9 to TRBJ1-6; D is possibly TRBD1 (5 bases). V lost 5 bases to trimming and J lost 10 bases, with 15 bases between them. Germline CDR1 SEHNR, CDR2 FQNEAQ (reference sequence). The CDR3 consists of 14 residues. The CDR3 loop is CASSAQGSGSPLHF. CDR3 bases: TGTGCCAGCAGCGCCCAGGGCTCCGGGTCACCCCTCCACTTT.

This chain connects TRBV7-2 to TRBJ1-1; D gene unclear. Germline V CDR1 and CDR2: SGHTA, FQGNSA. This CDR3 comprises 12 residues. V was trimmed by 2 bases and J by 2 bases, leaving 3 bases between them. The DNA for the CDR3 is TGTGCCAGCAGCTTACTCAACACTGAAGCTTTCTTT. Amino acid sequence: CASSLLNTEAFF.

The chain recombines TRBV1 with TRBJ1-1. TRBV1 is marked as a pseudogene. The CDR3 runs 17 residues. The CDR3 loop reads CTSYAPAGAGGNTEAFF. The DNA of the CDR3 is TGCACCAGCTACGCCCCAGCAGGGGCCGGGGGGAACACTGAAGCTTTCTTT.

J is TRBJ2-3 and V is TRBV3-1 (or the pseudogene TRBV3-2); the match to TRBD1 covers 8 bases. The CDR3 spans 15 residues. The germline gives CDR1 LGHDT, CDR2 YNNKEL (reference sequence). With V trimmed by 4 bases and J by 4 bases, 7 bases remained unmatched. The CDR3 nucleotides are TGTGCCAGCAGCCGAGGGACAGGTAGCGCAGATACGCAGTATTTT. Translation gives CASSRGTGSADTQYF.

The V gene is TRBV14, the J gene TRBJ1-1; 9 bases agree with TRBD1. V was pared by 6 bases and J by 5 bases, with 4 bases of the junction left unmatched. The germline gives CDR1 SGHDN, CDR2 FVKESK. The CDR3 spans 13 residues. The CDR3 loop is CASRRQGGTEAFF. DNA of the CDR3: TGTGCCAGCAGGCGACAGGGGGGGACTGAAGCTTTCTTT.

This clone was found once. This chain uses TRBV6-2 or TRBV6-3 with TRBJ1-1; no definite D call. V was pared by 2 bases and J by 4 bases, with 8 bases between. Germline V lookup: CDR1 MNHEY, CDR2 SVGEGT. The CDR3 runs 13 residues. The CDR3 DNA reads TGTGCCAGCAGTTACAGGACGGGCACTGAAGCTTTCTTT. Its translation is CASSYRTGTEAFF.

The chain combines TRBV12-3 or TRBV12-4 with TRBJ1-4, with D perhaps matching TRBD1 (6 bases). The length of the CDR3 is 13 residues. Trimming removed 5 bases from V and 7 bases from J, with 11 bases in between. CDR3 nucleotide sequence: TGTGCCAGCAGTACGGACAGTGTTGAAAAACTGTTTTTT. It is translated as CASSTDSVEKLFF.

The table lists this clone with a count of one. The chain recombines TRBV5-4 with TRBJ1-1; a possible D gene is TRBD1 (5 bases). The CDR3 consists of 11 residues. Germline V gives CDR1 SGHNT, CDR2 YYREEE (reference sequence). The V gene lost 7 bases and the J gene lost 1 base, with 5 bases spanning the gap. CDR3 residues: CASGGNTEAFF. The CDR3 DNA is TGTGCCAGCGGGGGGAACACTGAAGCTTTCTTT.

The chain links TRBV11-2 to TRBJ1-1; D gene unclear. Germline loops: CDR1 SGHAT, CDR2 FQNNGV. Trimming shortened V by 4 bases and J by 3 bases, and 6 bases separated the two germline ends. This CDR3 region has 12 residues. The CDR3 nucleotides are TGTGCCAGCAGCTCCTACGACACTGAAGCTTTCTTT. Translation: CASSSYDTEAFF.

This chain joins TRBV19 and TRBJ1-6; a possible D gene is TRBD1 (6 bases). Deletions cut 3 bases from V and 9 bases from J, with 12 bases between. The CDR3 extends over 14 amino acids. Germline V gene lookup returns CDR1 LNHDA and CDR2 SQIVND (reference sequence). This CDR3 reads CASSMGGAGSPLHF. CDR3 in DNA: TGTGCCAGTAGTATGGGGGGCGCGGGTTCACCCCTCCACTTT.

The rearrangement joins TRBV28 to TRBJ1-2; unclear D gene. From germline, CDR1 is MDHEN and CDR2 SYDVKM. The CDR3 extends over 12 amino acids. Trimming stripped 5 bases from V and 9 bases from J, with 13 bases between. CDR3 sequence reads: CASSNSPPSYTF. In nucleotides, the CDR3 is TGTGCCAGCAGTAATTCCCCCCCGAGCTACACCTTC.

The chain joins TRBV19 to TRBJ2-7; 9 bases align to TRBD1. CDR3 length: 14 residues. Losses at the gene ends were 7 bases for V and 5 bases for J; bases not matched to a gene: 9. Germline CDR1 reads LNHDA; CDR2 reads SQIVND (reference sequence). CDR3 loop: CASKMGQGVNEQYF. The CDR3 DNA sequence: TGTGCCAGTAAAATGGGACAGGGAGTGAACGAGCAGTACTTC.